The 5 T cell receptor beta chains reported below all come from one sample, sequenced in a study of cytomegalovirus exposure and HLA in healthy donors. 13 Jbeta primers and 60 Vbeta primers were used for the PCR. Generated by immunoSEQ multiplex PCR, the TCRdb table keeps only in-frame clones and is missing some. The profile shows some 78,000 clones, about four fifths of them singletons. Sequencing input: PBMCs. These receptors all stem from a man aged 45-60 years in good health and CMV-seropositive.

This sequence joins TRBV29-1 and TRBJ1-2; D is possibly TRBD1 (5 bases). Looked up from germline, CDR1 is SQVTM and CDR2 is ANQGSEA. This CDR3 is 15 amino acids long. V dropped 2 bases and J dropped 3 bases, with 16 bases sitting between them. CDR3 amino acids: CSVESGQDTYYGYTF. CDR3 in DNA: TGCAGCGTTGAATCGGGCCAGGACACGTACTATGGCTACACCTTC. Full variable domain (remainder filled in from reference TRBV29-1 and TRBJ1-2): SAVISQKPSRDICQRGTSLTIQCQVDSQVTMMFWYRQQPGQSLTLIATANQGSEATYESGFVIDKFPISRPNLTFSTLTVSNMSPEDSSIYLCSVESGQDTYYGYTFGSGTRLTVV.

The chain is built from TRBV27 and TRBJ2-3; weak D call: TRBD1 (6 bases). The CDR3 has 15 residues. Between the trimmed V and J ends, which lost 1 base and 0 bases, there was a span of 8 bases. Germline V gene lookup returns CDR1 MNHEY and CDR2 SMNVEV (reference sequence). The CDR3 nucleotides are TGTGCCAGCAGTTTATTCAGGGGAAGCACAGATACGCAGTATTTT. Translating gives CASSLFRGSTDTQYF.

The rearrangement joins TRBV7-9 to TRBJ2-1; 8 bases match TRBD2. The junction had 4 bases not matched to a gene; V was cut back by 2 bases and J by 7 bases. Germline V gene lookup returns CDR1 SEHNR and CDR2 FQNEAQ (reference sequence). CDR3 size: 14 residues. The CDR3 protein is CASSLSGTSNEQFF. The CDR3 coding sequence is TGTGCCAGCAGCTTATCCGGGACTAGTAATGAGCAGTTCTTC.

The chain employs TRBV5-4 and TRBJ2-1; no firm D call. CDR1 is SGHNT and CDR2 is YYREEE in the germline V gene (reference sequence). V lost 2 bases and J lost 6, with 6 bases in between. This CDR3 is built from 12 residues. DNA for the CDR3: TGTGCCAGCAGCTTATCGGTCAATGAGCAGTTCTTC. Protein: CASSLSVNEQFF.

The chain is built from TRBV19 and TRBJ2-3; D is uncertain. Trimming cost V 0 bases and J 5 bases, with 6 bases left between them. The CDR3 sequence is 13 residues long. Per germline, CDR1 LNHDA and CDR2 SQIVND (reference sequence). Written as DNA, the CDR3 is TGTGCCAGTAGTATAGACCCCCAAGATACGCAGTATTTT. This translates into CASSIDPQDTQYF.